The present TCR beta chain was sequenced within a study of OX40 agonist ivuxolimab in advanced cancers. Overall study: Patients with prior anti-PD-1, anti-PD-L1 or anti-CTLA-4 therapy were eligible; about 40% had some. Partial responses were recorded for three patients, including one with hepatocellular carcinoma and two with cutaneous melanoma.

TCRdb's table, derived via immunoSEQ multiplex PCR, lists solely in-frame clones and lacks some. Here the sample spans 50,000 to 55,000 clones, roughly nine tenths being singletons. CDR1 is SGHNT and CDR2 is YYREEE in the germline V gene (reference sequence). Trimming removed 4 bases from V and 1 base from J, with 16 bases in between. The CDR3 covers 16 residues. This clonotype originated in an adult with an advanced solid tumor such as melanoma, head and neck, liver or kidney cancer. Sample: CD4+ or CD8+ T cells sorted from blood, taken in a trial of the OX40 agonist ivuxolimab. The chain carries TRBV5-4 and TRBJ2-3, with D possibly TRBD1 on 6 matching bases. CDR3 in DNA: TGTGCCAGCAGCGGTACAGGGTTTGAGGGCACAGATACGCAGTATTTT. It translates to CASSGTGFEGTDTQYF.